The 5 T cell receptor beta chains listed next were all sequenced from one sample in a study of blood T cell repertoires in COVID-19. Sequenced by immunoSEQ multiplex PCR; TCRdb stores in-frame clones only, minus some. The sample contains about 80,000 clones, around 84% of which appear only once. The sample consisted of peripheral blood. These receptor sequences come from a woman in her seventies with acute or convalescent COVID-19.

This clone was seen only once. The gene calls are TRBV7-9 and TRBJ2-5; maybe TRBD1 (6 bases). The germline V gene encodes CDR1 SEHNR and CDR2 FQNEAQ (reference sequence). The ends were cut back, 5 bases at V and 5 bases at J, with 15 bases in the middle. CDR3 length: 14 residues. CDR3 loop: CASSPRGLGETQYF. The CDR3 nucleotides are TGTGCCAGCAGCCCCAGGGGTTTGGGCGAGACCCAGTACTTC.

The chain has TRBV3-1 (or the pseudogene TRBV3-2) and TRBJ2-2, with D perhaps matching TRBD1 (5 bases). Germline-derived CDR1 and CDR2 are LGHDT and YNNKEL (reference sequence). Deletions cut 4 bases from V and 0 bases from J, with 9 bases between. The CDR3 runs to 15 residues. The DNA for the CDR3 is TGTGCCAGCAGCCTTCAGGGCCCGAACACCGGGGAGCTGTTTTTT. Amino acids: CASSLQGPNTGELFF.

V is TRBV19 and J is TRBJ2-5; TRBD1 agrees at 8 bases. V lost 0 bases, J lost 5 bases, and 5 bases stayed unmatched. Germline V CDR1 and CDR2: LNHDA, SQIVND (reference sequence). CDR3 length: 15 amino acids. Here the CDR3 DNA reads TGTGCCAGTAGTATAGATCTGACAGGGGTGGAGACCCAGTACTTC. Its protein product is CASSIDLTGVETQYF.

CDR3 amino acids: CATAEEWEETQYF. In nucleotides, the CDR3 is TGTGCCACCGCAGAGGAGTGGGAAGAGACCCAGTACTTC. The chain has TRBV24-1 and TRBJ2-5; D is ambiguous. From germline, CDR1 is KGHDR and CDR2 SFDVKD. The germline V and J ends were trimmed by 9 bases and 3 bases, with 13 bases remaining between them. This CDR3 is 13 amino acids long.

This clone was counted once. This chain links TRBV12-3 or TRBV12-4 with TRBJ1-5; D is unclear. V gave up 6 bases and J gave up 2 bases, with 5 bases separating them. The CDR3 runs to 12 residues. CDR3 amino acids: CASRLGNQPQHF. The CDR3 DNA follows: TGTGCCAGCAGACTGGGCAATCAGCCCCAGCATTTT.